Given below is one T cell receptor (beta chain) in context. TCRdb fed the RT-PCR reads into MiXCR, producing one record per CDR3 protein. The table has about 680,000 distinct CDR3 sequences, 14% seen once; the top ten hold roughly 3.9%. Looked up from germline, CDR1 is SGDLS and CDR2 is YYNGEE. The CDR3 extends over 15 amino acids. The V end was cut by 3 bases, the J end by 4 bases, with 15 bases between. The sequence was obtained from a female donor in good health, serving as a healthy control. This rearrangement joins TRBV9 to TRBJ2-3; unclear D gene. The sequencing sample was made of memory CD4+ T cells from blood. The CDR3 loop is CASSAAGMQADTQYF. The CDR3, as DNA: TGTGCCAGCAGCGCAGCAGGAATGCAGGCAGATACGCAGTATTTT.